This TCR beta chain stems from a study of human versus mouse CDR3 diversity and MHC coevolution. Study-level findings and limits: The lowest clonal inequality scores came from most of the three human donors. Humans had the largest estimated TCR beta repertoire, 1.5 million to 2 million clonotypes. Compared with mice, human CDR3s carried more deletions and insertions on average.

The table came from immunoSEQ multiplex PCR; TCRdb's copy has only in-frame clones and leaves some out. The sample includes about 81,000 clones, roughly 93% of them seen just once. CDR3 length: 13 residues. Trimming removed 7 bases from V and 6 bases from J, with 12 bases in between. Germline V gene data show CDR1 as LNHDA and CDR2 as SQIVND (reference sequence). Naive CD4 T cells, CD45RO-negative and CD62L-positive, were flow-sorted from PBMCs. About this clone: The antigen is undetermined.

The material sequenced was naive CD4+ T cells from blood. Regarding subset: CD45RO-negative CD62L-positive naive CD4 T cells. The origin of this receptor is a person aged 30 to 69 in good health. The V gene is TRBV19, the J gene TRBJ1-4; weak D call: TRBD1 (5 bases). The CDR3 is CASTLETDEKLFF. The DNA of the CDR3 is TGTGCCAGTACCCTTGAGACAGATGAAAAACTGTTTTTT. Looking up the rest from reference TRBV19 and TRBJ1-4 gives the full variable domain: DGGITQSPKYLFRKEGQNVTLSCEQNLNHDAMYWYRQDPGQGLRLIYYSQIVNDFQKGDIAEGYSVSREKKESFPLTVTSAQKNPTAFYLCASTLETDEKLFFGSGTQLSVL.